This entry lists 16 T cell receptor beta chains sequenced from one sample in a study of T cell responses to AZD1222 COVID-19 vaccine. Generated by immunoSEQ multiplex PCR, the TCRdb table keeps only in-frame clones and is missing some. The sample shows around 120,000 clones, 85% to 90% of them seen only once. The source was peripheral blood, collected on day 0 of AZD1222 vaccination. All receptors come from an adult in good health.

The rearrangement joins TRBV6-5 to TRBJ2-3, with D maybe TRBD2 (7 bases). This CDR3 is 14 amino acids long. V was pared by 5 bases and J by 5 bases, with 14 bases between. Germline V CDR1 and CDR2: MNHEY, SVGAGI. CDR3 nucleotide sequence: TGTGCCAGCAGTCCCGGACTAGGGGGAGATACGCAGTATTTT. It is translated as CASSPGLGGDTQYF.

J is TRBJ1-1 and V is TRBV7-2; no definite D call. This CDR3 is built from 11 residues. The germline CDR1 and CDR2 sequences are SGHTA and FQGNSA. Trimming shortened V by 5 bases and J by 6 bases, and 7 bases separated the two germline ends. The CDR3 bases are TGTGCCAGCAGCCCCGCGGCTGAAGCTTTCTTT. Encoded protein: CASSPAAEAFF.

The DNA of the CDR3 is TGTGCCAGCAGCTCCGGGATTTTTGTAGATACGCAGTATTTT. This encodes CASSSGIFVDTQYF. This chain connects TRBV5-4 to TRBJ2-3; a weak D match, TRBD2 (5 bases). Trimming removed 3 bases at V and 5 bases at J, with 13 bases between. The CDR3 spans 14 residues. Germline V gene data show CDR1 as SGHNT and CDR2 as YYREEE (reference sequence).

Remarks on this clone: Mismatch with germline at one junction end may stem from a read error. J is TRBJ1-1 and V is TRBV18; D uncertain. This CDR3 is built from 13 residues. Looked up from germline, CDR1 is KGHSH and CDR2 is LQKENI. The CDR3: CASAPAQNTEAFF. CDR3 DNA sequence: TGTGCCAGCGCACCAGCCCAGAACACTGAAGCTTTCTTT.

This chain joins TRBV2 and TRBJ1-2; D remains ambiguous. The CDR3 is made up of 14 amino acids. V dropped 0 bases and J dropped 7 bases, with 12 bases sitting between them. The germline CDR1 and CDR2 sequences are SNHLY and FYNNEI. CDR3 bases: TGTGCCAGCAGTGAAGCGCGTAACGAGGGTGGCTACACCTTC. Translation gives CASSEARNEGGYTF.

This chain links TRBV24-1 with TRBJ2-1, with D unclear. V was trimmed by 5 bases and J by 2 bases, leaving 9 bases between them. This CDR3 contains 14 residues. Germline V gene lookup returns CDR1 KGHDR and CDR2 SFDVKD. The CDR3 is CATSASGPYNEQFF. CDR3 DNA: TGTGCCACCAGTGCTTCGGGCCCCTACAATGAGCAGTTCTTC.

This chain links TRBV21-1 with TRBJ1-1; the tabulated D call, TRBD1, remains unverified against the DNA. TRBV21-1 is deemed a pseudogene. The CDR3 runs 15 residues. Here the CDR3 reads CASSFRTALNTEAFF. Here the CDR3 DNA reads TGTGCCAGCAGCTTCCGGACAGCTTTGAACACTGAAGCTTTCTTT.

The rearrangement uses TRBV12-3 or TRBV12-4 and TRBJ2-3; the D is unclear. The V end was cut by 6 bases, the J end by 4 bases, with 8 bases between. The CDR3 is 12 amino acids. CDR3 amino acids: CASSPSADTQYF. DNA of the CDR3: TGTGCCAGCAGCCCCTCGGCAGATACGCAGTATTTT.

This chain connects TRBV7-5 to TRBJ2-7; the table names TRBD1, a call not compared with the DNA. TRBV7-5 is listed as a pseudogene. The CDR3 is 15 amino acids. The DNA of the CDR3 is TGTGTCAGAAGCCACCGGGACAGGGGAGGGTACGAGCAGTACTTC. Its protein is CVRSHRDRGGYEQYF.

The chain employs TRBV30 and TRBJ1-6; D is unclear. V dropped 0 bases and J dropped 7 bases, with 7 bases sitting between them. Germline V gene sequence: CDR1 GTSNPN, CDR2 SVGIG (reference sequence). The CDR3 runs 13 residues. CDR3 nucleotide sequence: TGTGCCTGGAGTGTCGTGGGAAATTCACCCCTCCACTTT. Its translation is CAWSVVGNSPLHF.

The chain uses TRBV11-2 and TRBJ2-1; D gene unclear. V gave up 2 bases and J gave up 12 bases, with 11 bases separating them. CDR3 length equals 12 residues. Germline CDR1 reads SGHAT; CDR2 reads FQNNGV. CDR3 loop: CASSLSPGGQFF. CDR3 coding DNA: TGTGCCAGCAGCTTAAGTCCCGGTGGGCAGTTCTTC.

The chain joins TRBV18 to TRBJ1-1; 8 positions match TRBD1. The CDR3 is 17 residues long. Losses at the gene ends were 6 bases for V and 0 bases for J; bases not matched to a gene: 12. The germline gives CDR1 KGHSH, CDR2 LQKENI. For the CDR3, the DNA is TGTGCCAGCTCCCCTCCGGGACAGGCTATCTTGAACACTGAAGCTTTCTTT. Translating it yields CASSPPGQAILNTEAFF.

The CDR3 region is CASSPPGQVAGYTF. CDR3 sequence (DNA): TGTGCCAGCTCACCCCCTGGACAGGTAGCCGGCTACACCTTC. The gene calls are TRBV18 and TRBJ1-2; 7 nucleotides align to TRBD1. Germline V gene lookup returns CDR1 KGHSH and CDR2 LQKENI. V was clipped by 3 bases and J by 8 bases; unmatched bases: 9. The CDR3 has 14 amino acids.

V gene TRBV4-3 combines with J gene TRBJ2-3, with 7 nucleotides matching TRBD2. Germline trimming cut 1 base from V and 7 bases from J; bases unmatched to any gene: 2. Germline CDR1 reads LGHNA; CDR2 reads YSLEER. This CDR3 region has 13 residues. CDR3 amino acids: CASSQVRGNTQYF. CDR3 bases: TGCGCCAGCAGCCAAGTGCGGGGGAATACGCAGTATTTT.

V and J are TRBV10-2 and TRBJ2-3, with 7 bases fitting TRBD2. Germline CDR1 and CDR2: WSHSY and SAAADI. The CDR3 extends over 16 amino acids. J lost 2 bases, V lost 4 bases, and 9 bases had no gene match. The CDR3 DNA reads as TGCGCCAGCAGTGCCCGACTAGCAGGTTTCACAGATACGCAGTATTTT. It codes for CASSARLAGFTDTQYF.

The chain recombines TRBV6-2 or TRBV6-3 with TRBJ2-1; 8 bases align to TRBD1. Germline V gene sequence: CDR1 MNHEY, CDR2 SVGEGT. Germline trimming cut 4 bases from V and 9 bases from J; bases unmatched to any gene: 23. The CDR3 sequence is 19 residues long. The CDR3 loop reads CASSFPGQALFGARGEQFF. CDR3 bases: TGTGCCAGCAGTTTCCCGGGACAGGCGTTATTCGGGGCCCGTGGTGAGCAGTTCTTC.